This TCR beta chain was sequenced in a study of cytomegalovirus exposure and HLA in healthy donors. Between the trimmed V and J ends, which lost 4 bases and 3 bases, there was a span of 10 bases. Germline assignment: CDR1 LNHDA and CDR2 SQIVND (reference sequence). The CDR3 runs 14 residues. 60 Vbeta and 13 Jbeta primers were used in PCR. Some clones are missing from TCRdb's copy, which holds only in-frame ones; the method was immunoSEQ multiplex PCR. The table counts 100,000 to 150,000 clones; about 2.2% lies in the top ten. This receptor was obtained from a man in his forties or fifties in good health and CMV-seronegative. Specimen: PBMCs. The J gene is TRBJ1-5, the V gene TRBV19; maybe TRBD1 (6 bases). The CDR3 DNA is TGTGCCAGTAGTACCGGACAGTACAATCAGCCCCAGCATTTT. It specifies CASSTGQYNQPQHF.